This T cell receptor beta chain was found in a study of T cell repertoires in cytomegalovirus infection. Overall study context: Both CMV infection and a matching HLA type were indicated by public TCR beta signatures. Study observations and caveats: HLA-C-restricted CMV-specific TCR beta clonotypes prevailed in the ex vivo response. Public TCR beta family frequency separated CMV-and-HLA carriers, including in an independent cohort.

TCRdb reanalysed the reads using MiXCR and keeps one entry per CDR3 protein. Of 350,000 to 400,000 distinct CDR3 sequences listed, just under 35% were seen once; the top ten hold around an eighth. Germline lookup yields CDR1 SGHTA and CDR2 FQGNSA. This CDR3 spans 14 amino acids. The germline V and J ends were trimmed by 5 bases and 4 bases, with 15 bases remaining between them. This clonotype was observed a few times. Its antigen is not identified. The receptor was derived from a human donor in good health (CMV status not recorded). Some clones in this sample may be carry-over from other donors' samples. Sample: cultured PBMCs, taken from culture after CMV antigen stimulation. The chain employs TRBV7-2 and TRBJ2-7, with D unclear. CDR3 in amino acids: CASSLHPPPYEQYF. For the CDR3, the DNA is TGTGCCAGCAGCCTCCACCCACCTCCTTACGAGCAGTACTTC.